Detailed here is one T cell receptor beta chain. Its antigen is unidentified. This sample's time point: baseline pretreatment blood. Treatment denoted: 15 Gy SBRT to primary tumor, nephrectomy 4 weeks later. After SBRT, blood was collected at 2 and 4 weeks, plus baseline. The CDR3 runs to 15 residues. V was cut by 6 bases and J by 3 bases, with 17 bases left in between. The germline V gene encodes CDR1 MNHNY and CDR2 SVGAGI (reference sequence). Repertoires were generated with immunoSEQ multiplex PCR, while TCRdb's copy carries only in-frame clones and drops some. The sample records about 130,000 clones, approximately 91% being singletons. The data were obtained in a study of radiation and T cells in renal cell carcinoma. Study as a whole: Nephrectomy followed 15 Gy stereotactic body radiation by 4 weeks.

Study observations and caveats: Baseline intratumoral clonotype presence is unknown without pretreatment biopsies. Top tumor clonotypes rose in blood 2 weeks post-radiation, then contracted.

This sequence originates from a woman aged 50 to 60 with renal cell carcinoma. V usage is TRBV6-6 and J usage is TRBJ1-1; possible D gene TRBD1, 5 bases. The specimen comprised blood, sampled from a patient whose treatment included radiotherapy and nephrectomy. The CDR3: CASRYGPGRDTEAFF. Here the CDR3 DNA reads TGTGCCAGCAGGTACGGGCCAGGGCGGGACACTGAAGCTTTCTTT.